This T cell receptor beta chain was sequenced during a study of T cells in Graves' hyperthyroidism and ophthalmopathy. At the level of the study: Blood was drawn when the patient was first diagnosed and still untreated. Study results and caveats: It was a median around 6 months before onset that the model predicted ophthalmopathy. Most expanded thyroid clonotypes above 0.001 also appeared in blood.

CDR3 size: 17 residues. The germline gives CDR1 SGHTA, CDR2 FQGNSA. J lost 0 bases, V lost 5 bases, and 8 bases had no gene match. As to this clonotype: No antigen is known for it.

The source material, RNA transcripts, was used to amplify TCR beta CDR3 regions. With the HTBI primer set, the TCR CDR3 went through a first round of RT-PCR. MiXCR, run by TCRdb on the multiplex PCR reads, gives a single entry per CDR3 protein. The table includes hundreds of thousands of distinct CDR3 sequences, over 35% detected once. The sample taken for sequencing was blood. The chain employs TRBV7-2 and TRBJ2-3, with 10 bases aligning to TRBD2. This clonotype was obtained from a man aged 18-30 years with Graves' hyperthyroidism. In DNA, the CDR3 is TGTGCCAGCAGCCACTTAGCGGGAGGATTGAGCACAGATACGCAGTATTTT. It encodes CASSHLAGGLSTDTQYF.